The following is a T cell receptor (beta chain) sequence with its context. Its antigen remains unidentified. This entry comes from a study of cytomegalovirus exposure and HLA in healthy donors. Study findings and constraints: As a later analysis showed, a missense DCLRE1C variant was linked to trimming of TCR beta V- and J-genes. In a later analysis, specific HLA alleles were associated with 15,000 to 20,000 TCR beta sequences at a 0.05 false discovery rate. A few CMV-associated chains proved CMV antigen-specific in vitro.

Germline CDR1 reads SGHTA; CDR2 reads FQGTGA. After removal of 6 bases from V and 6 bases from J, the junction contained 17 bases not matched to a gene. CDR3 length equals 17 residues. PCR used 60 Vbeta primers and 13 Jbeta primers. The repertoire was sequenced with immunoSEQ multiplex PCR; TCRdb's copy has only in-frame clones and lacks some. The data contain around 110,000 clones, approximately 66% of them singletons. The genes are TRBV7-3 and TRBJ2-1; 7 positions match TRBD2. The source of this sequence is a woman between 40 and 55 years old in good health and CMV-seropositive. The specimen sequenced was PBMCs. The CDR3 bases are TGTGCCAGCAGTCACTTGGCGATGGGAGGGCCCTCCAATGAGCAGTTCTTC. It encodes CASSHLAMGGPSNEQFF. The full variable domain, its missing parts supplied by reference TRBV7-3 and TRBJ2-1, is GAGVSQTPSNKVTEKGKYVELRCDPISGHTALYWYRQSLGQGPEFLIYFQGTGAADDSGLPNDRFFAVRPEGSVSTLKIQRTERGDSAVYLCASSHLAMGGPSNEQFFGPGTRLTVL.